This is a list of T cell receptor beta chains from one sample in a study of shared clonotypes between healthy human individuals. Only in-frame clones appear in the TCRdb table, and some are missing; sequencing was by immunoSEQ multiplex PCR. The sample records roughly 1.5 million clones, about 98% being singletons. Material: naive CD4+ T cells sorted from blood. The receptors were gathered from a young man in good health. Both conserved end residues are trimmed from each CDR3. Size is omitted from some rows. Given values are once, few, many or a class for expanded clones.

v_gene	abundance	j_gene	CDR3aa
TRBV19	.	TRBJ2-7	ASSMTSYEQY
TRBV19	once	TRBJ1-2	ATRPGTGDGYT
TRBV29-1	.	TRBJ2-3	SVEGEQTGGVTDTQY
TRBV7-6	.	TRBJ2-7	ASSPRAGSSYEQY
TRBV5-1	.	TRBJ2-3	ASSTRDSSTDTQY
TRBV6-6	.	TRBJ1-5	ASSSQGDQPQH
TRBV14	.	TRBJ2-7	ASSSPGTGSHYEQY
TRBV9	.	TRBJ2-1	ASSVEGSNEQF
TRBV12-5	once	TRBJ1-5	ASGKRSRTGGRNQPQH
TRBV9	.	TRBJ2-7	ASSAGQIGREQY
TRBV30	.	TRBJ1-1	AEAYTNTEAF
TRBV27	.	TRBJ2-3	ASSLGQYRDTQY
TRBV7-9	.	TRBJ1-2	ASSLGHAIGENGYT
TRBV7-2	.	TRBJ2-7	ASSLVASKRHEQY
TRBV7-9	.	TRBJ1-1	ASSFGGPRDLRIRAF
TRBV29-1	.	TRBJ2-1	SVEGASGRLYSYNEQF
TRBV6-6	.	TRBJ1-3	ASRNHRAGNTIY
TRBV5-1	.	TRBJ2-3	ASSSYMGRTDTQY
TRBV29-1	.	TRBJ2-1	SVVPVSSYNEQF
TRBV2	.	TRBJ2-4	ASSWTGEGNIQY
TRBV2	.	TRBJ2-2	ASRGDAGTGELF
TRBV5-1	.	TRBJ2-7	ASSLASGAYEQY
TRBV18	.	TRBJ2-5	ASSPGGEETQY
TRBV5-1	.	TRBJ1-1	ASSTRQGNTEAF
TRBV11-2	.	TRBJ2-1	ASSLISGRAWNEQF
TRBV18	.	TRBJ2-4	ASSPTGDIKNIQY
TRBV10-3	.	TRBJ2-1	AISRQGISITHNEQF
TRBV6-5	.	TRBJ2-7	ASSYRGLILDEQY